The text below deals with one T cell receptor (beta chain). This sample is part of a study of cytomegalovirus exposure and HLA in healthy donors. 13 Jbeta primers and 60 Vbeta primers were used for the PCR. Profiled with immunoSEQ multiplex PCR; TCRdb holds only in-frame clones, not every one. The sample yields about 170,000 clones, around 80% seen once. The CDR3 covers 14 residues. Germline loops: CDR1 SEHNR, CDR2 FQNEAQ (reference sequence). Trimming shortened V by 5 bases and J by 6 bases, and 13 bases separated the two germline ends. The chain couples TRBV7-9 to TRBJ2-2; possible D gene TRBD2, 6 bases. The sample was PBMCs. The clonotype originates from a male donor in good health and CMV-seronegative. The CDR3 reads CASSQVTGAGELFF. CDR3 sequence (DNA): TGTGCCAGCAGCCAGGTGACGGGGGCCGGGGAGCTGTTTTTT.